This TCR beta chain originates from a study of shared clonotypes between healthy human individuals. Germline-derived CDR1 and CDR2 are SQVTM and ANQGSEA. The ends lost 0 bases at V and 4 bases at J; junction bases unmatched: 6. The CDR3 is 14 amino acids. Positively selected for CCR7, the CD45RO-negative cells used as naive CD8 cells excluded terminally differentiated effector memory CD45RA+ cells. Adult Caucasians living in Nashville, Tennessee made up all of the donors. Only in-frame clones appear in the TCRdb table, and some are missing; sequencing was by immunoSEQ multiplex PCR. Of roughly 590,000 clones in the sample, nearly 97% were seen once.

Sequencing was carried out using naive CD8+ T cells sorted from blood. The TCR was taken from a woman aged 25 to 45 in good health. This rearrangement joins TRBV29-1 to TRBJ2-7; 7 nucleotides match TRBD2. This CDR3 reads CSVEESGKTYEQYF. CDR3 nucleotide sequence: TGCAGCGTTGAAGAAAGCGGGAAGACATACGAGCAGTACTTC.